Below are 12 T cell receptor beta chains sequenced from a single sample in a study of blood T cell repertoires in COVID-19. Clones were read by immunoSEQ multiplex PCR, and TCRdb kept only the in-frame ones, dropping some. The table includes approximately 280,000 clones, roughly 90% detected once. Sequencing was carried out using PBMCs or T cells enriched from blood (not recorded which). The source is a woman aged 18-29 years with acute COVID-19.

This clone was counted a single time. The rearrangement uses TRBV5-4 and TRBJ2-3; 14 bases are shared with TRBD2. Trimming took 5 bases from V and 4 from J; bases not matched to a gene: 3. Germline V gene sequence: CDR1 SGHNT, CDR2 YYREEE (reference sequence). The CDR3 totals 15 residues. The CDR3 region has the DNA TGTGCCAGCAGGGGGACTAGCGGGAGCTCAGATACGCAGTATTTT. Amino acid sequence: CASRGTSGSSDTQYF.

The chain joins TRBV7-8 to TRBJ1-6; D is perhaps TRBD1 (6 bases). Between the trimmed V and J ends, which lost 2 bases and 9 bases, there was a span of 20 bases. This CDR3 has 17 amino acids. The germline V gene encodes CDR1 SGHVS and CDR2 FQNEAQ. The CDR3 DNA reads TGTGCCAGCAGCTTAATCTCCGGGCCTAAAGGGGGTTCACCCCTCCACTTT. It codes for CASSLISGPKGGSPLHF.

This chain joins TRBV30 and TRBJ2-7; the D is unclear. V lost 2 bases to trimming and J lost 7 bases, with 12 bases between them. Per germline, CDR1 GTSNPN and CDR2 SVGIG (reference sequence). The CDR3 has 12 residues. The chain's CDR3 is CAWSITPVEQYF. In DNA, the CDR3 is TGTGCCTGGAGTATTACTCCCGTAGAGCAGTACTTC.

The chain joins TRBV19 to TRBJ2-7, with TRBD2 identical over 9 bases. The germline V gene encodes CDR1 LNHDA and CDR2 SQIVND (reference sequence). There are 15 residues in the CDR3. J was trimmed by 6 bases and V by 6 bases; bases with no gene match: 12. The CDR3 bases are TGTGCCAGTAGCCCGGGTAAGCTAGCGGGAAGCGAGCAGTACTTC. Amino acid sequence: CASSPGKLAGSEQYF.

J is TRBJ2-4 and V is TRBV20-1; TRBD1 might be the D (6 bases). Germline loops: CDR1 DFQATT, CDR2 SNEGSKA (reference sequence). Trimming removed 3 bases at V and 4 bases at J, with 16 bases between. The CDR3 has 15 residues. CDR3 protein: CSASGEWQGKNIQYF. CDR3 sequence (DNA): TGCAGTGCTAGTGGGGAGTGGCAGGGGAAAAACATTCAGTACTTC.

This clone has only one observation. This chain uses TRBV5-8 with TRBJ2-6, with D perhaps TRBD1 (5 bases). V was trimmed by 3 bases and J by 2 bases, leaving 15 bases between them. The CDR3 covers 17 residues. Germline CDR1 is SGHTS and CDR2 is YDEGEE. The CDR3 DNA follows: TGTGCCAGCAGCTCATTTTTTGGGGCTGCTGGGGCCAACGTCCTGACTTTC. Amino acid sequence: CASSSFFGAAGANVLTF.

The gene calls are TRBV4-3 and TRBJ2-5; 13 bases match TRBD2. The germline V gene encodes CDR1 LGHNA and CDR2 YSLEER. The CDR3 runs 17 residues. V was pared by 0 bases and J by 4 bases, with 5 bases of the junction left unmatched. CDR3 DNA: TGCGCCAGCAGCCAAGATCTGGGACTAGCGGGATCAGAGACCCAGTACTTC. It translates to CASSQDLGLAGSETQYF.

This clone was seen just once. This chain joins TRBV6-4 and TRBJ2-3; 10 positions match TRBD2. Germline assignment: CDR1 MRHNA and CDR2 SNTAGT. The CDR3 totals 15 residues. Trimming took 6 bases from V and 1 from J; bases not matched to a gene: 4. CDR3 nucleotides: TGTGCCAGCAGAGAGCGGGAGGGTGGCACAGATACGCAGTATTTT. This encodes CASREREGGTDTQYF.

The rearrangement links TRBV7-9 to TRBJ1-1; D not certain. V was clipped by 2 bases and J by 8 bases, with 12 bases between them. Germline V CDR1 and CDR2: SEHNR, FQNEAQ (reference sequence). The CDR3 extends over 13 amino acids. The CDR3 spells CASSLSREYEAFF. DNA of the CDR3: TGTGCCAGCAGCTTAAGTAGGGAGTACGAAGCTTTCTTT.

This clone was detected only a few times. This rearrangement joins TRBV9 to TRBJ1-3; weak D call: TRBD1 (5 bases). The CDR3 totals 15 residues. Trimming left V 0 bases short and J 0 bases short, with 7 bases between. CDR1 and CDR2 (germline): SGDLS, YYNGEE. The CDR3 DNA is TGTGCCAGCAGCGTAGCGGACAACTCTGGAAACACCATATATTTT. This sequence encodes CASSVADNSGNTIYF.

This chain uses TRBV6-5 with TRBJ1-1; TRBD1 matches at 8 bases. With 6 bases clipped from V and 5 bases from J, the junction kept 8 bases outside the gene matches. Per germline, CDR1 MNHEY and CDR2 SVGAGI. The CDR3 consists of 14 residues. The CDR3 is CASRPDRGWTEAFF. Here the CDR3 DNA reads TGTGCCAGCAGGCCCGACAGGGGTTGGACTGAAGCTTTCTTT.

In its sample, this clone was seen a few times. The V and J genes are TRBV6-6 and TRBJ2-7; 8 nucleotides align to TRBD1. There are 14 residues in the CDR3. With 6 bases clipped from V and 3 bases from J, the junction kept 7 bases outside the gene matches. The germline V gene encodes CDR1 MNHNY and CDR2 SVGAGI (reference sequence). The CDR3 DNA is TGTGCCAGCAGGACCATCACAGGGGGCTACGAGCAGTACTTC. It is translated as CASRTITGGYEQYF.